This T cell receptor beta chain was identified during a study of T cell responses to AZD1222 COVID-19 vaccine. In the case of this clone: Its antigen is not known.

The CDR3 is 14 residues long. Trimming shortened V by 7 bases and J by 3 bases, and 12 bases separated the two germline ends. Germline V gene sequence: CDR1 MNHNY, CDR2 SVGAGI (reference sequence). The assay was immunoSEQ multiplex PCR, and TCRdb's table has in-frame clones only and misses some. The sample records approximately 130,000 clones, roughly 89% being singletons. Study-level findings and limits: Only a handful of people who got AZD1222 tested seropositive at baseline. Nearly half of spike-specific TCRs reportedly target variant regions that are unmutated in the B.1.351 and B.1.1.7 variants. White British people made up most donors, females outnumbered males, and clonal diversity was possibly underestimated.

The starting material was peripheral blood, obtained on day 0 of MenACWY control vaccination. This TCR was recovered from an adult in good health. This chain uses TRBV6-6 with TRBJ2-2; D gene unclear. In DNA, the CDR3 is TGTGCCAGCACCCCCCAAAGCCACACCGGGGAGCTGTTTTTT. Translation gives CASTPQSHTGELFF.